This T cell receptor (beta chain) derives from a study of T cells in Graves' hyperthyroidism and ophthalmopathy. CDR3 length equals 13 residues. From germline, CDR1 is MDHEN and CDR2 SYDVKM. The V and J ends lost 8 bases and 5 bases respectively, with 16 bases between them. This clonotype was seen more than once but under ten times. Amplified TCR beta CDR3 regions came from RNA transcripts. Primed by the HTBI set, a first-round RT-PCR was run on the TCR CDR3. TCRdb analysed the multiplex PCR reads with MiXCR anew, one entry per CDR3 protein. The sample records a few hundred thousand distinct CDR3 sequences, under 25% being singletons.

The TCR sequence derives from a woman in her seventies with Graves' ophthalmopathy. This chain joins TRBV28 and TRBJ2-7; a weak D match, TRBD1 (5 bases). What was sequenced was blood. The CDR3 here is CASRAGLAHEQYF. The CDR3 DNA is TGTGCCAGCCGGGCAGGGTTGGCGCACGAGCAGTACTTC.